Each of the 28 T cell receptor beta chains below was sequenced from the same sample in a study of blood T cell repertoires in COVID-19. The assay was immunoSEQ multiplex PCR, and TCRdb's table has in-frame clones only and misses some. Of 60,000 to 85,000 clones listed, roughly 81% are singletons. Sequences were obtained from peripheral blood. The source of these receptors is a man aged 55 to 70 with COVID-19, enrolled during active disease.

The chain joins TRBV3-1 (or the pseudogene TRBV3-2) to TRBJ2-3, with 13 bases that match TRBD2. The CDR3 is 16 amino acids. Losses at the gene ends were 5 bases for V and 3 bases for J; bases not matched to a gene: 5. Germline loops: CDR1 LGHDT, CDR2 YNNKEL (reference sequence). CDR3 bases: TGTGCCAGCAGCTCAAGACTAGCGGGGGGTACAGATACGCAGTATTTT. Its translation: CASSSRLAGGTDTQYF.

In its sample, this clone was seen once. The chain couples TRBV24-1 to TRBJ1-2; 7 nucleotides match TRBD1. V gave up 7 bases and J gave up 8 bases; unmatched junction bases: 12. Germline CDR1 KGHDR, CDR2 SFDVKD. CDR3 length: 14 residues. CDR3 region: CATSPPDRDGGYTF. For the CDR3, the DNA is TGTGCCACCAGCCCCCCAGACAGGGACGGGGGCTACACCTTC.

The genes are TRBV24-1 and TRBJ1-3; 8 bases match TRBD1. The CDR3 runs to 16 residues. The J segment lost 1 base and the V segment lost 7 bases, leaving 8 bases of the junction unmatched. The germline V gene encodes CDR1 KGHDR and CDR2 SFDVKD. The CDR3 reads CATSPTDRGSGNTIYF. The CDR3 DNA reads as TGTGCCACCAGCCCCACCGACAGGGGATCTGGAAACACCATATATTTT.

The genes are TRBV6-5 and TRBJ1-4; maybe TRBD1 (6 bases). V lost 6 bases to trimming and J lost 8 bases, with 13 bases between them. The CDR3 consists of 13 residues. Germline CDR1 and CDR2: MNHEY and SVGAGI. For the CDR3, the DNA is TGTGCCAGCAGCTTCGGACAGTACGAAAAACTGTTTTTT. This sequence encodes CASSFGQYEKLFF.

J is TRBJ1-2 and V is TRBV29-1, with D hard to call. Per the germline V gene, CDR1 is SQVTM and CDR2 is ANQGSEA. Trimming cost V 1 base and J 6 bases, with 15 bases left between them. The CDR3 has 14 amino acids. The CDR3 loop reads CSVEGGSSDNGYTF. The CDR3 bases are TGCAGCGTTGAAGGTGGATCCTCCGACAATGGCTACACCTTC.

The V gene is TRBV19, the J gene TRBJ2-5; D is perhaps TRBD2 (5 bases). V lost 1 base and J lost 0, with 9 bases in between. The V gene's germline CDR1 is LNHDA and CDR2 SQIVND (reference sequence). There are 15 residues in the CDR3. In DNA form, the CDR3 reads TGTGCCAGTAGTATAGTTCCGGACTACCAAGAGACCCAGTACTTC. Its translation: CASSIVPDYQETQYF.

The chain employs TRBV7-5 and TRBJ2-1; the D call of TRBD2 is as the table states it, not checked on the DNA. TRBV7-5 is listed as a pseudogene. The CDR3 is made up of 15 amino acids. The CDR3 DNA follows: TGTGTCAGAAGCTCAGGTACCCTAGCGGACAATGAGCAGTTCTTC. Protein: CVRSSGTLADNEQFF.

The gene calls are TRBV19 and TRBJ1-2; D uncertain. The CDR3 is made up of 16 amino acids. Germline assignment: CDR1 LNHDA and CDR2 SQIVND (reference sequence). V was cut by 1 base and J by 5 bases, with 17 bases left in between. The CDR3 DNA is TGTGCCAGTAGTATAGTCTACACGGAGCTGAGGTATGGCTACACCTTC. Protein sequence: CASSIVYTELRYGYTF.

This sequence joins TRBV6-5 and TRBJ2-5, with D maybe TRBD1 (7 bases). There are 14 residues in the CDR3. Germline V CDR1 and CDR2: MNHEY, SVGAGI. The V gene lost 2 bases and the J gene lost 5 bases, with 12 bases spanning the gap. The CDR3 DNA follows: TGTGCCAGCAGTTACGAGACAGGGAGGGAGACCCAGTACTTC. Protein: CASSYETGRETQYF.

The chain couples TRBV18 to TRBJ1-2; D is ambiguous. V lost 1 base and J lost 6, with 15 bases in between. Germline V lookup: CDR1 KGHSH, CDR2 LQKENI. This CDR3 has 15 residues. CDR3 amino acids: CASSPLEDSADGYTF. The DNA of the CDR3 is TGTGCCAGCTCACCACTGGAGGACTCTGCCGATGGCTACACCTTC.

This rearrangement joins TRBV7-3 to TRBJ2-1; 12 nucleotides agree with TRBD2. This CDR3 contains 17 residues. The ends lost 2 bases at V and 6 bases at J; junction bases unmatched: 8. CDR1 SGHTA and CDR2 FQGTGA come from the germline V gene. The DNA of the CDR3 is TGTGCCAGCAGCTTATCTTCTCGACTAGCGGGAGTCAATGAGCAGTTCTTC. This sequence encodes CASSLSSRLAGVNEQFF.

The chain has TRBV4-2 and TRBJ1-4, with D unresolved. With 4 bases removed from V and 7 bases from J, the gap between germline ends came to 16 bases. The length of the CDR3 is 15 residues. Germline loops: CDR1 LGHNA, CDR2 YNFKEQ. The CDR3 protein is CASSPSLEAGEKLFF. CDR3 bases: TGTGCCAGCAGCCCCTCACTCGAAGCAGGTGAAAAACTGTTTTTT.

CDR3 DNA sequence: TGCGCCAGCAGCTCCCAGGGGGCTGGGGCCTACAATGAGCAGTTCTTC. It translates to CASSSQGAGAYNEQFF. The chain combines TRBV5-1 with TRBJ2-1; TRBD1 matches 8 bases. V was clipped by 3 bases and J by 2 bases; unmatched bases: 7. Germline CDR1 reads SGHRS; CDR2 reads YFSETQ. CDR3 length: 16 amino acids.

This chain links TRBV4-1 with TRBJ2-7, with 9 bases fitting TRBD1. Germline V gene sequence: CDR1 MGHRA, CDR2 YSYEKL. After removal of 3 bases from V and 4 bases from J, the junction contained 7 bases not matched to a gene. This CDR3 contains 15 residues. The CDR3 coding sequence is TGCGCCAGCAGCCAGTTACAGGGGGCCTGGTACGAGCAGTACTTC. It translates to CASSQLQGAWYEQYF.

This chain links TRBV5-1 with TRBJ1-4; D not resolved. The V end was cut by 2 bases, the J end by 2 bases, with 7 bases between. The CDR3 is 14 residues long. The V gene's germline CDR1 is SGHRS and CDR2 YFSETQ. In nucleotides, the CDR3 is TGCGCCAGCAGCTTCGGAGAGACTAATGAAAAACTGTTTTTT. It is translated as CASSFGETNEKLFF.

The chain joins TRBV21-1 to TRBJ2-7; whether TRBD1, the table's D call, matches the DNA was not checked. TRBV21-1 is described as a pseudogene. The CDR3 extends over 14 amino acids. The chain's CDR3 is CASSRRQGVQEQYF. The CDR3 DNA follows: TGTGCCAGCAGCAGACGACAGGGGGTCCAGGAGCAGTACTTC.

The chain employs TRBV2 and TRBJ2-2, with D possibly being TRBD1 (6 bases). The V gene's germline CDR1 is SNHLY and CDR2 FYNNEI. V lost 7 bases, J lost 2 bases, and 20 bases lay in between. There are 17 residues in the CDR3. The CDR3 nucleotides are TGTGCCAGCAACCCCCGGGTGGGGGCGGGTAACACCGGGGAGCTGTTTTTT. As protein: CASNPRVGAGNTGELFF.

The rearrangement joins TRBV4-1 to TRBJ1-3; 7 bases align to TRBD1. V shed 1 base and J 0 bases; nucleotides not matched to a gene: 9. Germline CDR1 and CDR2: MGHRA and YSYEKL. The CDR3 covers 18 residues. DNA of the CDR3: TGCGCCAGCAGCCAAGCCCAGGCGGGACAGTACTCTGGAAACACCATATATTTT. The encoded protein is CASSQAQAGQYSGNTIYF.

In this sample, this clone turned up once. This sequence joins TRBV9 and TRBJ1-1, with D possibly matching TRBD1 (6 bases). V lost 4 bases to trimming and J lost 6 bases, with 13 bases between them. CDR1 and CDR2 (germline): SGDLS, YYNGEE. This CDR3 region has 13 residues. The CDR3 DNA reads TGTGCCAGCAGCCTCACAGGGTCGGCTGAAGCTTTCTTT. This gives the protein CASSLTGSAEAFF.

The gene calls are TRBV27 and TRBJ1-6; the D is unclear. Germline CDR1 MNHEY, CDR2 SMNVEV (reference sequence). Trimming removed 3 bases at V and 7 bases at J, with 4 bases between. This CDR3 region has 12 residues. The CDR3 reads CASSFRNSPLHF. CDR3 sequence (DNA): TGTGCCAGCAGTTTTCGGAATTCACCCCTCCACTTT.

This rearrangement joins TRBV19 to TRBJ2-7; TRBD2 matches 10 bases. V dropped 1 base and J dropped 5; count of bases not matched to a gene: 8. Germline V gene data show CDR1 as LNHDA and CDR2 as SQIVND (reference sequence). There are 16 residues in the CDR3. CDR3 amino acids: CASSIGGSGRIDEQYF. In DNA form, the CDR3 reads TGTGCCAGTAGTATAGGCGGTAGCGGGAGGATCGACGAGCAGTACTTC. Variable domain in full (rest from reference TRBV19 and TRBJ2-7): DGGITQSPKYLFRKEGQNVTLSCEQNLNHDAMYWYRQDPGQGLRLIYYSQIVNDFQKGDIAEGYSVSREKKESFPLTVTSAQKNPTAFYLCASSIGGSGRIDEQYFGPGTRLTVT.

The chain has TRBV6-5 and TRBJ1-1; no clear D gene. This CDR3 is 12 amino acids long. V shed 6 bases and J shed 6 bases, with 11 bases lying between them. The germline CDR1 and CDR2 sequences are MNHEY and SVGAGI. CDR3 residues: CASSLSGAEAFF. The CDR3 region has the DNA TGTGCCAGCAGCCTCTCCGGGGCTGAAGCTTTCTTT.

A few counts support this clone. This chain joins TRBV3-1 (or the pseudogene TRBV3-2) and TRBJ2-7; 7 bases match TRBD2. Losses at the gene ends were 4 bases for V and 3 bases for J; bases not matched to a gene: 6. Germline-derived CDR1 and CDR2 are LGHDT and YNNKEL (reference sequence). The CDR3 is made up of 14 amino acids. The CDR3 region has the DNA TGTGCCAGCAGCCTATCAGGACTAGACTACGAGCAGTACTTC. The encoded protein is CASSLSGLDYEQYF.

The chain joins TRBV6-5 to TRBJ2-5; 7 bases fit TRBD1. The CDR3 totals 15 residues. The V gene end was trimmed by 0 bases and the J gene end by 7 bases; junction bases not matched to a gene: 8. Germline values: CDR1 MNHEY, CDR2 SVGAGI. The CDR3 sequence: CASSYSDRASGTQYF. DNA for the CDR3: TGTGCCAGCAGTTACTCTGACAGGGCCAGTGGGACCCAGTACTTC.

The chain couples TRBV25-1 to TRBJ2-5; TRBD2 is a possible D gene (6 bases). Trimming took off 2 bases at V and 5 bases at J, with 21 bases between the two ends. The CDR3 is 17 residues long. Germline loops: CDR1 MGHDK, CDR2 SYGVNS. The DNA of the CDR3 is TGTGCCAGCAGTGAAGGTGGTCGGGACTTGCAACGGGAGACCCAGTACTTC. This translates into CASSEGGRDLQRETQYF.

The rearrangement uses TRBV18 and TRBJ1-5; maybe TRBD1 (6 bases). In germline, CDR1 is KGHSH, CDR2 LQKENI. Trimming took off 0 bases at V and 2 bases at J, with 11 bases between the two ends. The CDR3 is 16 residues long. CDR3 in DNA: TGTGCCAGCTCACCACCGTCGGGACAAGGCAATCAGCCCCAGCATTTT. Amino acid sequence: CASSPPSGQGNQPQHF.

DNA for the CDR3: TGTGCCAGCAAGTCCCCAGGGGGTCGGCAGCCCCAGCATTTT. This codes for CASKSPGGRQPQHF. The rearrangement joins TRBV6-5 to TRBJ1-5; 7 bases are shared with TRBD1. The CDR3 runs to 14 residues. Germline CDR1 reads MNHEY; CDR2 reads SVGAGI. The V gene end was trimmed by 7 bases and the J gene end by 7 bases; junction bases not matched to a gene: 10.

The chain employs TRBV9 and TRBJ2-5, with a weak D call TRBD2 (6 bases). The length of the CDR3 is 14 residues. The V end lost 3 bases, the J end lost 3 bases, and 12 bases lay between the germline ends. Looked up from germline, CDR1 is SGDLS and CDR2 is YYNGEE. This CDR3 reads CASSGDFNEETQYF. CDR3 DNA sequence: TGTGCCAGCAGCGGGGACTTCAACGAAGAGACCCAGTACTTC.